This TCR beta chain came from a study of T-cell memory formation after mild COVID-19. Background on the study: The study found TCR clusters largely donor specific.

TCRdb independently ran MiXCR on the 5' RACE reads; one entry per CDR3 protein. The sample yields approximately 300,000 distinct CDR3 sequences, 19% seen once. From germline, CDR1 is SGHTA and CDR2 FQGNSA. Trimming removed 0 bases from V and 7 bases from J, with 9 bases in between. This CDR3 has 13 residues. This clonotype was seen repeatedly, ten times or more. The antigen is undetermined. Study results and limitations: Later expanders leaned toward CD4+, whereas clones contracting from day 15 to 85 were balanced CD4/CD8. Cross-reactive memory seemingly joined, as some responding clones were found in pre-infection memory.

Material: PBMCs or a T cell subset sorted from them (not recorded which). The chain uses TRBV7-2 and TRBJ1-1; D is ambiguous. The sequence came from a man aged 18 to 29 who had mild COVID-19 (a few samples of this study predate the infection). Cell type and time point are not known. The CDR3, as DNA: TGTGCCAGCAGCTTAGCCGGCCGGGGTGAAGCTTTCTTT. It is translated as CASSLAGRGEAFF.